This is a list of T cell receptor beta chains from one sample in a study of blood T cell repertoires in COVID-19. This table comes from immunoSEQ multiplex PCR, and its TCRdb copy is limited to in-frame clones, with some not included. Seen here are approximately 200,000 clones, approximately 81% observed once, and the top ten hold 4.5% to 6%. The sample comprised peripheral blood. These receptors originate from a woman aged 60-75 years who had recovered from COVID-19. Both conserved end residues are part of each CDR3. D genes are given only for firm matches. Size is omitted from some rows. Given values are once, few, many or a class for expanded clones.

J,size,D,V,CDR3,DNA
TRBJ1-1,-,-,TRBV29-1,CSVVRGMQNTEAFF,TGCAGCGTTGTTAGGGGGATGCAGAACACTGAAGCTTTCTTT
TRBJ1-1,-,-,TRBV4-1,CASTSLKEGTEAFF,TGCGCCAGCACCTCATTAAAGGAGGGCACTGAAGCTTTCTTT
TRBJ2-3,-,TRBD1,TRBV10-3,CAIRTGTDTQYF,TGTGCCATCAGGACAGGGACAGATACGCAGTATTTT
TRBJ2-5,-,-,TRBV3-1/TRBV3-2,CASSPYPGLQETQYF,TGTGCCAGCAGCCCGTATCCAGGGCTCCAAGAGACCCAGTACTTC
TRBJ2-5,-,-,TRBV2,CASSEDNQETQYF,TGTGCCAGCAGTGAGGACAACCAAGAGACCCAGTACTTC
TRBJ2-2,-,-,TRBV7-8,CASSLGGDTGELFF,TGTGCTAGCAGCTTAGGGGGGGACACCGGGGAGCTGTTTTTT
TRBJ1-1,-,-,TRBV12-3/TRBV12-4,CASTWPGSTEAFF,TGTGCCAGCACCTGGCCAGGCTCCACTGAAGCTTTCTTT
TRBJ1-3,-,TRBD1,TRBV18,CASSPPGQGADTIYF,TGTGCCAGCTCACCACCCGGACAGGGGGCCGACACCATATATTTT
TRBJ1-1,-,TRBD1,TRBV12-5,CASGLTGTVINTEAFF,TGTGCTAGTGGTTTAACCGGGACAGTAATAAACACTGAAGCTTTCTTT
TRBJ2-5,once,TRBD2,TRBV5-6,CASSHISGAIQETQYF,TGTGCCAGCAGCCACATTAGCGGGGCGATCCAAGAGACCCAGTACTTC
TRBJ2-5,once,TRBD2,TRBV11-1,CASSSPRTSGETQYF,TGTGCCAGCAGCTCCCCACGTACTAGCGGGGAGACCCAGTACTTC
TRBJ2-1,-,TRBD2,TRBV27,CASSLQLAGYNEQFF,TGTGCCAGCAGTTTACAACTAGCGGGCTACAATGAGCAGTTCTTC
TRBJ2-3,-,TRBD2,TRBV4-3,CASSTIAGGYSDTQYF,TGCGCCAGCAGCACCATAGCGGGGGGGTACTCAGATACGCAGTATTTT
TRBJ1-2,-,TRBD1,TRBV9,CASSAYPGTVGQGYTF,TGTGCCAGCAGCGCCTACCCCGGGACAGTCGGGCAGGGCTACACCTTC
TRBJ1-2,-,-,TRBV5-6,CASRNSGGGYLGYTF,TGTGCCAGCAGGAATAGTGGGGGCGGTTACCTGGGCTACACCTTC
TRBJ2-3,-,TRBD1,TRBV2,CASTPGQGNTDTQYF,TGTGCCAGCACCCCGGGACAGGGTAATACAGATACGCAGTATTTT
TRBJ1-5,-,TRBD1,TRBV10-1,CASSVVGVQGLNQPQHF,TGCGCCAGCAGTGTAGTCGGGGTACAGGGGCTCAATCAGCCCCAGCATTTT
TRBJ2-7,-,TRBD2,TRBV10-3,CAISRLAEAYEQYF,TGTGCCATCAGTCGACTAGCGGAGGCCTACGAGCAGTACTTC
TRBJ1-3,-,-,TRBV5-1,CASSLGRGAFSGNTIYF,TGCGCCAGCAGCTTGGGCAGGGGCGCCTTCTCTGGAAACACCATATATTTT
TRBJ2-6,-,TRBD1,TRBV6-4,CASSDTDRGGPSSGANVLTF,TGTGCCAGCAGTGACACAGACAGGGGGGGACCTAGCTCTGGGGCCAACGTCCTGACTTTC
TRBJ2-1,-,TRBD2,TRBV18,CASSPGGGYNEQFF,TGTGCCAGCTCACCCGGCGGGGGTTACAATGAGCAGTTCTTC
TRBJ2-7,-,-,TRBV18,CASSDRLSGQRRGFYEQYF,TGTGCCAGCTCAGACCGTCTGTCCGGGCAGAGAAGGGGGTTCTACGAGCAGTACTTC
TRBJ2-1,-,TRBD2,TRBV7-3,CASSPPGGSYNEQFF,TGTGCCAGCAGCCCACCGGGGGGTTCCTACAATGAGCAGTTCTTC
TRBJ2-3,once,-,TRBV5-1,CASSLAAGTTDTQYF,TGCGCCAGCAGCTTGGCCGCGGGTACCACAGATACGCAGTATTTT
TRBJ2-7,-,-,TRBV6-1,CASSERGSMAEQYF,TGTGCCAGCAGTGAAAGGGGATCAATGGCCGAGCAGTACTTC
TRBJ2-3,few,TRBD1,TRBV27,CASRDRGRFSTDTQYF,TGTGCCAGCAGAGACAGGGGGCGATTTAGCACAGATACGCAGTATTTT
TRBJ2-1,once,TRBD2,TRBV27,CASSLGLAGVNEQFF,TGTGCCAGCAGTTTAGGGCTAGCGGGGGTAAATGAGCAGTTCTTC
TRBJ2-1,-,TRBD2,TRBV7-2,CASSLSTSGGALEQFF,TGTGCCAGCAGCTTATCGACTAGCGGGGGGGCCCTTGAGCAGTTCTTC
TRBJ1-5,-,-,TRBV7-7,CASSLGSAGANQPQHF,TGTGCTAGCAGCTTAGGGTCGGCTGGGGCAAATCAGCCCCAGCATTTT
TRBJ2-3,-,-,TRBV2,CASSEAQGWDTQYF,TGTGCCAGCAGTGAAGCGCAGGGCTGGGATACGCAGTATTTT
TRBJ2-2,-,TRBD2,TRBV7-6,CASSLAGGANTGELFF,TGTGCCAGCAGCTTAGCGGGGGGGGCGAACACCGGGGAGCTGTTTTTT
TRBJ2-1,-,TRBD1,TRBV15,CATSRQGVYNEQFF,TGTGCCACCAGCAGACAGGGGGTGTACAATGAGCAGTTCTTC
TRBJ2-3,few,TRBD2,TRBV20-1,CSASGGAGGITDTQYF,TGCAGTGCTAGTGGAGGAGCGGGGGGGATCACAGATACGCAGTATTTT
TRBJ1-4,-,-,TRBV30,CACLQGSLEKLFF,TGTGCCTGCTTGCAGGGGTCTCTCGAAAAACTGTTTTTT
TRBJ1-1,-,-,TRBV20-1,CSASSRNTEAFF,TGCAGTGCTAGTTCCAGGAACACTGAAGCTTTCTTT
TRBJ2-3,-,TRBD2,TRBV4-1,CASARGAGGFTDTQYF,TGCGCCAGCGCCCGGGGTGCGGGGGGTTTCACAGATACGCAGTATTTT
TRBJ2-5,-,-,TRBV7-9,CASSLKWGVQSQETQYF,TGTGCCAGCAGCTTAAAATGGGGCGTACAGAGCCAAGAGACCCAGTACTTC
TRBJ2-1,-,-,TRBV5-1,CASSTGPGNEQFF,TGCGCCAGCAGCACAGGACCCGGCAATGAGCAGTTCTTC
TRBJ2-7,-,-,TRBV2,CATRGTLVEQYF,TGTGCCACGAGGGGGACGCTCGTCGAGCAGTACTTC
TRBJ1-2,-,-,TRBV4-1,CASSQFGGNYGYTF,TGCGCCAGCAGCCAATTCGGGGGGAACTATGGCTACACCTTC
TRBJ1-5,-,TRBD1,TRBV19,CASSLGQTDQPQHF,TGTGCCAGTAGTTTGGGACAGACCGATCAGCCCCAGCATTTT
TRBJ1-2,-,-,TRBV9,CASSTPGWGYGYTF,TGTGCCAGCAGCACCCCAGGGTGGGGCTATGGCTACACCTTC
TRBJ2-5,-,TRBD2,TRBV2,CASTGTSGGQETQYF,TGTGCCAGCACCGGGACTAGCGGGGGCCAAGAGACCCAGTACTTC
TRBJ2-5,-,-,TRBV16,CASSTRDSALTFQETQYF,TGTGCCAGCAGCACCCGTGATAGCGCCTTAACCTTTCAAGAGACCCAGTACTTC
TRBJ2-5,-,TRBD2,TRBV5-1,CASSPRTSGGPQETQYF,TGCGCCAGCAGCCCCCGGACTAGCGGGGGGCCGCAAGAGACCCAGTACTTC
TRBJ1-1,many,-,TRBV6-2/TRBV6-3,CASSYEPRYTEAFF,TGTGCCAGCAGTTATGAACCGCGCTACACTGAAGCTTTCTTT
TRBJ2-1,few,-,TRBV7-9,CASSISGDHNEQFF,TGTGCCAGCAGCATTTCGGGGGACCACAATGAGCAGTTCTTC
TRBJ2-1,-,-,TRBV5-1,CASSISGQIYNEQFF,TGCGCCAGCAGTATCAGTGGACAAATCTACAATGAGCAGTTCTTC
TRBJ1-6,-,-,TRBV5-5,CASSLGTEGSSYNSPLHF,TGTGCCAGCAGCTTGGGAACGGAGGGAAGCTCCTATAATTCACCCCTCCACTTT
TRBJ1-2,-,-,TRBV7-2,CASSRDSGHTF,TGTGCCAGCAGCAGAGACAGTGGCCACACCTTC
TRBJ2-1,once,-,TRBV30,CTISQGYYNEQFF,TGCACCATTTCGCAGGGCTACTACAATGAGCAGTTCTTC
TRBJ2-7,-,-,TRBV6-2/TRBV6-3,CASSPQGREQYF,TGTGCCAGCAGTCCCCAGGGGCGAGAGCAGTACTTC
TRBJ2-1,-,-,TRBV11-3,CASSLEGRNEQFF,TGTGCCAGCAGCTTAGAAGGGAGGAATGAGCAGTTCTTC
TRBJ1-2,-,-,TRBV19,CASSSFGGYTF,TGTGCCAGTAGCTCATTCGGTGGCTACACCTTC
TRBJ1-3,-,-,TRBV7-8,CASSFRNLGNTIYF,TGTGCCAGCAGCTTCAGGAACTTAGGAAACACCATATATTTT
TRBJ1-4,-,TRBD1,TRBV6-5,CASSYTPSGTAEKLFF,TGTGCCAGCAGTTACACGCCTTCCGGGACAGCTGAAAAACTGTTTTTT
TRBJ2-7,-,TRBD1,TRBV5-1,CASSLGTGLRNEQYF,TGCGCCAGCAGCCTGGGGACAGGGCTTAGGAACGAGCAGTACTTC
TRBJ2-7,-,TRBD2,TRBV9,CASSAGTSSTYEQYF,TGTGCCAGCAGCGCCGGGACTAGCAGCACCTACGAGCAGTACTTC
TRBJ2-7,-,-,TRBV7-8,CASSFPEQGGHEQYF,TGTGCCAGCAGCTTCCCGGAACAGGGCGGCCACGAGCAGTACTTC
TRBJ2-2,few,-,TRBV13,CASKVNSLDTGELFF,TGTGCCAGCAAAGTGAACTCCCTCGACACCGGGGAGCTGTTTTTT